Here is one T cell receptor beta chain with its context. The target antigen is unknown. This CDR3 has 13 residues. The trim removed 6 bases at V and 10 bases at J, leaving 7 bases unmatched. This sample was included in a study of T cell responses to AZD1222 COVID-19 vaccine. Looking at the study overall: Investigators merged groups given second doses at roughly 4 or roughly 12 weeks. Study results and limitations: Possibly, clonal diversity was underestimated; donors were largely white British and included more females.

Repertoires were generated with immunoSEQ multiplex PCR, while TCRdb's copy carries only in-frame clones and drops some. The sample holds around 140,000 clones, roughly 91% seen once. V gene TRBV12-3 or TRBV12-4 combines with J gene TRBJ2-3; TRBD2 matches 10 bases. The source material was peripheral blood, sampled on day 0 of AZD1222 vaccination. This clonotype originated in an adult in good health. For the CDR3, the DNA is TGTGCCAGCAGGGCTAGCGGGGGAGAGGCGCAGTATTTT. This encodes CASRASGGEAQYF.